This is a list of T cell receptor beta chains from one sample in a study of OX40 agonist ivuxolimab in advanced cancers. This table comes from immunoSEQ multiplex PCR, and its TCRdb copy is limited to in-frame clones, with some not included. Among tens of thousands of clones, approximately 80% were seen once, and the ten largest hold more than 2.5%. The specimen was CD4+ or CD8+ T cells sorted from blood, collected in a trial of the OX40 agonist ivuxolimab. Every receptor here comes from an adult with an advanced solid tumor such as melanoma, head and neck, liver or kidney cancer. Each CDR3 is given with its conserved first and last residue. A D gene is named only where the DNA matches it firmly. Clone sizes are given selectively: once, few, many, or a class where the clone is expanded.

J,V,size,D,DNA,CDR3
TRBJ2-2,TRBV14,-,-,TGTGCCAGCAGCCAAGAGTGGGGCACCGGGGAGCTGTTTTTT,CASSQEWGTGELFF
TRBJ2-1,TRBV18,-,TRBD2,TGTGCCAGCTCACCAGGGCTAGCGGGAGAGGCGGGTGAGCAGTTCTTC,CASSPGLAGEAGEQFF
TRBJ2-1,TRBV18,-,TRBD2,TGTGCCAGCTCACCACGCGGGAGCTCCTACAATGAGCAGTTCTTC,CASSPRGSSYNEQFF
TRBJ1-6,TRBV5-1,-,TRBD1,TGCGCCAGCAGCTTGGTCAACAGGGGTGGTTATTCACCCCTCCACTTT,CASSLVNRGGYSPLHF
TRBJ2-5,TRBV4-2,-,-,TGTGCCAGCAGCCAAGGGGCGGACTATTTTGGGACCCAGTACTTC,CASSQGADYFGTQYF
TRBJ2-3,TRBV5-1,-,-,TGCGCCAGCAGCTCCGGACGGGACACCTCCACAGATACGCAGTATTTT,CASSSGRDTSTDTQYF
TRBJ2-5,TRBV5-8,-,TRBD1,TGTGCCAGCAGCCTAAGGACAGGGGGGACGGAGACCCAGTACTTC,CASSLRTGGTETQYF
TRBJ2-1,TRBV11-3,-,-,TGTGCCAGCAGCCCTCGTGACAGGTCCTACAATGAGCAGTTCTTC,CASSPRDRSYNEQFF
TRBJ1-2,TRBV5-6,-,-,TGTGCCAGCAGCCGACAGCCACTCTATGGCTACACCTTC,CASSRQPLYGYTF
TRBJ2-5,TRBV5-1,once,-,TGCGCCAGCGGGAGTTGGGAGACCCAGTACTTC,CASGSWETQYF
TRBJ2-7,TRBV30,-,-,TGTGCCTGGATCGACCGGAACTACGAGCAGTACTTC,CAWIDRNYEQYF